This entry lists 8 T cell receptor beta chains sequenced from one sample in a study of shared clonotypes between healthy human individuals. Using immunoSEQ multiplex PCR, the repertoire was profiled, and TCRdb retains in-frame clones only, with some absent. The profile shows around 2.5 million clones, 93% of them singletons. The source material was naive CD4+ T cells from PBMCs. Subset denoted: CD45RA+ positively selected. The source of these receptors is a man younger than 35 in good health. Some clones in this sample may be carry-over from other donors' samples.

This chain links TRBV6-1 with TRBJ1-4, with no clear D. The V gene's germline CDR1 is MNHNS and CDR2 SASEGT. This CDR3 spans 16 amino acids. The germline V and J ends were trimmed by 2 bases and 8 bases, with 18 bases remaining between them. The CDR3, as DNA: TGTGCCAGCAGTGAATATCTTGGCAGGATGGGGGAAAAACTGTTTTTT. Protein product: CASSEYLGRMGEKLFF.

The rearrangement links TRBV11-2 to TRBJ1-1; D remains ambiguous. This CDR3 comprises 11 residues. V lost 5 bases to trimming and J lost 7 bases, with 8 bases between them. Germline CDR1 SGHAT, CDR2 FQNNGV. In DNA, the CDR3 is TGTGCCAGCAGCCGCTCCTATGAAGCTTTCTTT. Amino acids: CASSRSYEAFF.

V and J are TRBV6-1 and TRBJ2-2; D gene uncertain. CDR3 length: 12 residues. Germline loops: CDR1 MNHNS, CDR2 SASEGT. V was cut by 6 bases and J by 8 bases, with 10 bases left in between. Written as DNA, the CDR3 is TGTGCCAGCAGACCCAGATCAGGGGAGCTGTTTTTT. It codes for CASRPRSGELFF.

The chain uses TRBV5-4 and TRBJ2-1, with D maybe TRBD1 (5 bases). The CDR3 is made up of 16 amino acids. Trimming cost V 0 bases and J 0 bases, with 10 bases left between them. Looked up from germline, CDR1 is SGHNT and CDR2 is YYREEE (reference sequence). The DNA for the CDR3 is TGTGCCAGCAGCTTGGATCCGACAGTCTCCTACAATGAGCAGTTCTTC. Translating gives CASSLDPTVSYNEQFF.

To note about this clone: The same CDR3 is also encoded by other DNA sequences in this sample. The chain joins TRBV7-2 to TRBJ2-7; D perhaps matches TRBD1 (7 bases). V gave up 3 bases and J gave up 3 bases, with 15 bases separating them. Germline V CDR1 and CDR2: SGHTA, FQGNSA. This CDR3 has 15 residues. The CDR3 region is CASSLGGTVSYEQYF. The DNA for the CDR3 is TGTGCCAGCAGCTTGGGCGGGACAGTTAGCTACGAGCAGTACTTC.

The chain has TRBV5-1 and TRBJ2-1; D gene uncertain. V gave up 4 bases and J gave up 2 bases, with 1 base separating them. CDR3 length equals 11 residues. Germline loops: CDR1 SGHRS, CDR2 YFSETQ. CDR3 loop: CASSTYNEQFF. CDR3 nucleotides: TGCGCCAGCAGCACCTACAATGAGCAGTTCTTC.

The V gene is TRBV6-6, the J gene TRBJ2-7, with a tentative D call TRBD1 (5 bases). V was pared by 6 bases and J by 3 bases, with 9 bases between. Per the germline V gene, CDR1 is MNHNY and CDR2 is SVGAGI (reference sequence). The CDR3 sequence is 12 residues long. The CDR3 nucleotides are TGTGCCAGCAGCCAGACAGACTACGAGCAGTACTTC. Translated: CASSQTDYEQYF.

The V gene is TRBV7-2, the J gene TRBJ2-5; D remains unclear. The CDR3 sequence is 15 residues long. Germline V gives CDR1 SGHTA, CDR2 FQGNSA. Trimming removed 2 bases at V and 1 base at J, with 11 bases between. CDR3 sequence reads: CASSLFGQSQETQYF. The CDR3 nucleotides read TGTGCCAGCAGCTTATTTGGCCAGAGCCAAGAGACCCAGTACTTC.